The rows below give T cell receptor beta chains drawn from one sample of a study of cytomegalovirus exposure and HLA in healthy donors. The table came from immunoSEQ multiplex PCR; TCRdb's copy has only in-frame clones and leaves some out. The table has around 150,000 clones, approximately 79% seen once. The sequenced material came from PBMCs. The receptors derive from a human donor in good health. The CDR3 runs from the conserved cysteine through the conserved F or W. Fields, in order: V gene, clone size, D gene, J gene, CDR3 protein, CDR3 DNA. The D gene is left open where the match is weak. For some rows the clone size is stated as once, few or many, or as a class when expanded; others skip it.

v_gene: TRBV4-1
abundance: .
d_gene: .
j_gene: TRBJ1-1
CDR3aa: CASSQETEQTEAFF
CDR3nt: TGCGCCAGCAGCCAAGAGACAGAACAAACTGAAGCTTTCTTT

v_gene: TRBV9
abundance: .
d_gene: .
j_gene: TRBJ2-7
CDR3aa: CASSEGGADTYEQYF
CDR3nt: TGTGCCAGCAGCGAAGGGGGGGCCGACACCTACGAGCAGTACTTC

v_gene: TRBV6-5
abundance: .
d_gene: TRBD1
j_gene: TRBJ1-1
CDR3aa: CASSWGQGVLNTEAFF
CDR3nt: TGTGCCAGCAGTTGGGGACAGGGGGTTTTGAACACTGAAGCTTTCTTT

v_gene: TRBV28
abundance: once
d_gene: .
j_gene: TRBJ1-2
CDR3aa: CASNPAGPYYGYTF
CDR3nt: TGTGCCAGCAACCCGGCGGGTCCCTACTATGGCTACACCTTC

v_gene: TRBV4-1
abundance: .
d_gene: TRBD1
j_gene: TRBJ2-7
CDR3aa: CASSHTGTGPYEQYF
CDR3nt: TGCGCCAGCAGCCACACCGGGACAGGGCCCTACGAGCAGTACTTC

v_gene: TRBV4-3
abundance: once
d_gene: TRBD2
j_gene: TRBJ2-6
CDR3aa: CASSQGGPPGRGSGANVLTF
CDR3nt: TGCGCCAGCAGCCAAGGTGGACCCCCGGGGAGGGGCTCTGGGGCCAACGTCCTGACTTTC

v_gene: TRBV6-1
abundance: .
d_gene: TRBD2
j_gene: TRBJ2-5
CDR3aa: CASSEGLAETKETQYF
CDR3nt: TGTGCCAGCAGTGAAGGACTAGCGGAGACAAAAGAGACCCAGTACTTC

v_gene: TRBV2
abundance: few
d_gene: .
j_gene: TRBJ2-7
CDR3aa: CASSEGLGIMVQYF
CDR3nt: TGTGCCAGCAGTGAAGGACTAGGGATAATGGTGCAGTACTTC

v_gene: TRBV7-8
abundance: few
d_gene: TRBD1
j_gene: TRBJ1-2
CDR3aa: CASSLGQGHGYTF
CDR3nt: TGTGCCAGCAGCTTGGGACAGGGGCATGGCTACACCTTC

v_gene: TRBV5-4
abundance: few
d_gene: TRBD1
j_gene: TRBJ1-3
CDR3aa: CASSWDRGRNTIYF
CDR3nt: TGTGCCAGCAGCTGGGACAGGGGTAGAAACACCATATATTTT

v_gene: TRBV5-1
abundance: .
d_gene: .
j_gene: TRBJ2-5
CDR3aa: CASASQEAQYF
CDR3nt: TGCGCCAGCGCCAGCCAAGAGGCCCAGTACTTC

v_gene: TRBV9
abundance: once
d_gene: TRBD2
j_gene: TRBJ2-7
CDR3aa: CASSALAGGQILRKQYF
CDR3nt: TGTGCCAGCAGCGCACTAGCGGGGGGACAAATACTACGAAAGCAGTACTTC

v_gene: TRBV5-4
abundance: .
d_gene: .
j_gene: TRBJ2-5
CDR3aa: CASSQEAGGETQYF
CDR3nt: TGTGCCAGCAGCCAAGAAGCTGGGGGGGAGACCCAGTACTTC

v_gene: TRBV27
abundance: .
d_gene: .
j_gene: TRBJ1-2
CDR3aa: CASSLSGPGGYTF
CDR3nt: TGTGCCAGCAGTTTATCCGGCCCGGGGGGCTACACCTTC

v_gene: TRBV5-4
abundance: .
d_gene: TRBD1
j_gene: TRBJ2-3
CDR3aa: CASSRDRGTDTQYF
CDR3nt: TGTGCCAGCAGCCGGGACAGGGGAACAGATACGCAGTATTTT

v_gene: TRBV6-6
abundance: few
d_gene: .
j_gene: TRBJ1-4
CDR3aa: CASSYEGVREKLFF
CDR3nt: TGTGCCAGCAGTTACGAGGGAGTCAGAGAAAAACTGTTTTTT

v_gene: TRBV4-2
abundance: .
d_gene: TRBD2
j_gene: TRBJ2-1
CDR3aa: CASSQENSGGAWVREQFF
CDR3nt: TGTGCCAGCAGCCAAGAGAATAGCGGGGGGGCCTGGGTGCGTGAGCAGTTCTTC

v_gene: TRBV7-3
abundance: .
d_gene: TRBD2
j_gene: TRBJ2-3
CDR3aa: CASSLKQDSGGTTSGTDTQYF
CDR3nt: TGTGCCAGCAGCTTAAAGCAAGATAGCGGGGGGACGACGTCGGGCACAGATACGCAGTATTTT

v_gene: TRBV20-1
abundance: few
d_gene: .
j_gene: TRBJ1-1
CDR3aa: CSGDTNTEAFF
CDR3nt: TGCAGTGGCGACACCAACACTGAAGCTTTCTTT

v_gene: TRBV5-5
abundance: .
d_gene: TRBD1
j_gene: TRBJ1-2
CDR3aa: CASVRTGELYGYTF
CDR3nt: TGTGCCAGCGTAAGGACAGGGGAATTGTATGGCTACACCTTC

v_gene: TRBV7-6
abundance: .
d_gene: TRBD2
j_gene: TRBJ2-2
CDR3aa: CASSLALAGGYTGELFF
CDR3nt: TGTGCCAGCAGCTTAGCGCTAGCGGGGGGTTACACCGGGGAGCTGTTTTTT

v_gene: TRBV4-1
abundance: .
d_gene: TRBD1
j_gene: TRBJ2-2
CDR3aa: CASSPLGQGRTGELFF
CDR3nt: TGCGCCAGCAGCCCTCTGGGACAGGGACGAACCGGGGAGCTGTTTTTT

v_gene: TRBV13
abundance: .
d_gene: TRBD1
j_gene: TRBJ1-2
CDR3aa: CASSPRTGPNYGYTF
CDR3nt: TGTGCCAGCAGCCCCCGGACAGGGCCTAACTATGGCTACACCTTC

v_gene: TRBV5-1
abundance: .
d_gene: .
j_gene: TRBJ2-1
CDR3aa: CASSLDGRLSYNEQFF
CDR3nt: TGCGCCAGCAGCTTGGATGGCAGACTCTCCTACAATGAGCAGTTCTTC

v_gene: TRBV4-3
abundance: once
d_gene: TRBD2
j_gene: TRBJ2-7
CDR3aa: CASSQDPGAGVYEQYF
CDR3nt: TGCGCCAGCAGCCAAGATCCGGGTGCGGGGGTCTACGAGCAGTACTTC